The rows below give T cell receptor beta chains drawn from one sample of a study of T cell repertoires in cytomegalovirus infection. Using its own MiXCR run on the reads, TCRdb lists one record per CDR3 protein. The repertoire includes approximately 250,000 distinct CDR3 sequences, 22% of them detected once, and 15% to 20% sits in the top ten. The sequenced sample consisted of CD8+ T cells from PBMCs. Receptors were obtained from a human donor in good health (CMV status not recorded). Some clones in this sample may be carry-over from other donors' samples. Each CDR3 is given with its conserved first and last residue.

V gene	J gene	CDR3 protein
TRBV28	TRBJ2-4	CASSFEGAIENIQYF
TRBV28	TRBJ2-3	CASSLTLAGTTDTQYF
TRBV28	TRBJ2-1	CASSSRRDPFNEQFF
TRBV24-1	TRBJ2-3	CATSDRVRDTQYF
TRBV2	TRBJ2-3	CASDQPGQRDTQYF
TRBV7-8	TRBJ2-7	CASSLDPGPFSYEQYF
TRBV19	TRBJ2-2	CASGQGVAGELFF
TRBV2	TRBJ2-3	CASSEKTQGGWADTQYF
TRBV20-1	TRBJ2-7	CRETYEQYF
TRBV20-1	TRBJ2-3	CSARDGDGWLDTQYF
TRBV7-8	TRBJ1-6	CASSGSRDRVSPLHF
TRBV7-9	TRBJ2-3	CASSPPGSGIGDTQYF
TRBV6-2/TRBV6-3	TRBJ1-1	CASRSQGLSTEAFF
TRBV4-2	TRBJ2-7	CASSPSTGAYEQYF
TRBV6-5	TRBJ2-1	CASSYSSTTTGFNEQFF
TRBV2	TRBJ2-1	CASSLARPRDEQFF
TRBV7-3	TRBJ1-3	CASSNRDRDHGNTIYF
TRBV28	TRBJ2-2	CASSLFGQENTGELFF
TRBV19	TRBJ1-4	CASASGGNEKLFF
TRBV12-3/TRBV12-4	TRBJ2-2	CASSQPHQGGELFF
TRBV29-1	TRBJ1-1	CSVDPSHSRGKRTEAFF
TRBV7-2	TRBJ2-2	CANQNWDYTGELFF
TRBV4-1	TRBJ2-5	CASSFMGGVETQYF
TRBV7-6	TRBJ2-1	CASSASTINEQFF
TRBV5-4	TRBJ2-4	CASRGEGSKNIQYF
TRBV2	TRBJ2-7	CASSEGQGASEQYF
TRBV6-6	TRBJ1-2	CASSYSGTGWEDGYTF
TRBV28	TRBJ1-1	CASSFMLGPNGLDTEAFF
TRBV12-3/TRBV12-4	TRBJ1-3	CASRRQGDNSGNTIYF
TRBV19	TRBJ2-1	CASSDLAVSSYNEQFF
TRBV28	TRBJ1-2	CAGGKEYGYTF
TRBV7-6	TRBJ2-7	CASSWTGGEQYF
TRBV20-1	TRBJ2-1	CSARDGGRTKNEQFF
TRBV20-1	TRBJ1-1	CSARDRVLSNTEAFF
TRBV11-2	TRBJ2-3	CASTLGTNTDTQYF
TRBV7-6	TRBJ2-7	CASSLGIGGTSYEQYF
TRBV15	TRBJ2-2	CATSRGGELFF
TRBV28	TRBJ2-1	CASRAGAAYYNEQFF
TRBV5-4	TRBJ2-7	CASSFEGTSSYEQYF
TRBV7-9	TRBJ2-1	CASSDLGEQFF
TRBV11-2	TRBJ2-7	CASSFNRGPYEQYF
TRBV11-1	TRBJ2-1	CASSLVPAGYPDEQFF
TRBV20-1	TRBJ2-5	CSARDGAGGQYETQYF
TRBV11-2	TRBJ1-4	CASSPSHGANEKLFF
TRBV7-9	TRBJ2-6	CASRLLAWSGANVLTF
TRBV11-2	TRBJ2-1	CASSPGGADEQFF
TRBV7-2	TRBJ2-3	CASSLGVGEPTDTQYF
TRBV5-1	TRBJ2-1	CASSASGRRNEQFF
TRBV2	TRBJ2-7	CASSGGLAGTYEQYF
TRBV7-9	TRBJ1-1	CASTISGLAAFF
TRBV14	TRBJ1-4	CASSLGGGTEKLFF
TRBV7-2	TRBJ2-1	CASSPWSGPNNEQFF
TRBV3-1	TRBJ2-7	CASSQTPAGQTYEQYF
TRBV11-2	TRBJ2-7	CASSLVPHTYEQYF
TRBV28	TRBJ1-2	CASGRLYGYTF
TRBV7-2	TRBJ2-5	CASSLGRGGGETQYF
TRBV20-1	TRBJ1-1	CSARDLRASMNTEAFF
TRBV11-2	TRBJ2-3	CASSLGYSTSTDTQYF